The 31 T cell receptor beta chains below all came from one sample that was sequenced in a study of blood T cell repertoires in COVID-19. Generated by immunoSEQ multiplex PCR, the TCRdb table keeps only in-frame clones and is missing some. This table has 160,000 or so clones, around 75% appearing once. Sequenced material: peripheral blood. The receptor set was obtained from a woman aged 80 or over with acute or convalescent COVID-19.

The CDR3 region is CASSQEQLETQYF. CDR3 coding DNA: TGTGCCAGCAGCCAAGAACAGTTGGAGACCCAGTACTTC. The chain has TRBV11-2 and TRBJ2-5; D not certain. The CDR3 has 13 residues. The V and J ends lost 5 bases and 5 bases respectively, with 12 bases between them. The germline CDR1 and CDR2 sequences are SGHAT and FQNNGV. Full variable domain (missing parts from reference TRBV11-2 and TRBJ2-5): EAGVAQSPRYKIIEKRQSVAFWCNPISGHATLYWYQQILGQGPKLLIQFQNNGVVDDSQLPKDRFSAERLKGVDSTLKIQPAKLEDSAVYLCASSQEQLETQYFGPGTRLLVL.

This rearrangement joins TRBV20-1 to TRBJ2-5; D call uncertain. CDR3 size: 11 residues. Trimming removed 5 bases at V and 5 bases at J, with 9 bases between. Per germline, CDR1 DFQATT and CDR2 SNEGSKA (reference sequence). Here the CDR3 reads CSALNGETQYF. As DNA, the CDR3 is TGCAGTGCTTTAAACGGGGAGACCCAGTACTTC.

This chain uses TRBV7-8 with TRBJ2-3; 10 bases align to TRBD2. Germline V CDR1 and CDR2: SGHVS, FQNEAQ. This CDR3 is 15 amino acids long. V lost 3 bases to trimming and J lost 5 bases; unmatched junction nucleotides: 5. The CDR3 sequence: CASSLSGGVVDTQYF. The CDR3 nucleotides are TGTGCCAGCAGCTTGAGCGGGGGGGTTGTAGATACGCAGTATTTT.

J is TRBJ2-5 and V is TRBV29-1, with D maybe TRBD2 (6 bases). The CDR3 runs 13 residues. Trimming took off 7 bases at V and 1 base at J, with 13 bases between the two ends. CDR1 and CDR2 from the germline V gene are SQVTM and ANQGSEA. Written as DNA, the CDR3 is TGCAGCGGGGCCGGGAGACTCCAAGAGACCCAGTACTTC. It is translated as CSGAGRLQETQYF.

This clone has only a few counts. V usage is TRBV5-3 and J usage is TRBJ1-2; TRBD1 aligns across 8 bases. TRBV5-3 is designated an ORF whose function remains uncertain. The CDR3 spans 18 residues. Trimming at V came to 4 bases and at J to 2 bases, leaving 16 bases not matched to a gene. The CDR3 DNA is TGTGCCAGAAGCGTGGTCACAGGGGGTGGTCAGGGCAACTATGGCTACACCTTC. Its translation is CARSVVTGGGQGNYGYTF.

V gene TRBV7-8 combines with J gene TRBJ2-5; TRBD1 aligns across 9 bases. The CDR3 runs 14 residues. Unmatched junction bases numbered 3, after V lost 5 bases and J lost 2 bases. Germline CDR1 and CDR2: SGHVS and FQNEAQ. The CDR3 loop reads CASSRGTGQETQYF. The DNA of the CDR3 is TGTGCCAGCAGCCGAGGGACAGGGCAAGAGACCCAGTACTTC.

This rearrangement joins TRBV19 to TRBJ2-5; no definite D call. This CDR3 comprises 12 residues. Trimming took 1 base from V and 4 from J, leaving 4 bases between them. Germline V lookup: CDR1 LNHDA, CDR2 SQIVND (reference sequence). In nucleotides, the CDR3 is TGTGCCAGTAGTATAGGAGGAGAGACCCAGTACTTC. Translated, it gives CASSIGGETQYF.

The chain couples TRBV7-9 to TRBJ1-1, with TRBD1 matching over 7 bases. With V trimmed by 5 bases and J by 6 bases, 6 bases remained unmatched. The CDR3 has 13 residues. The germline CDR1 and CDR2 sequences are SEHNR and FQNEAQ (reference sequence). CDR3 sequence reads: CASSTQGVAEAFF. The CDR3 DNA follows: TGTGCCAGCAGCACCCAGGGGGTTGCTGAAGCTTTCTTT.

The V gene is TRBV5-1, the J gene TRBJ2-7; 9 bases match TRBD2. Per the germline V gene, CDR1 is SGHRS and CDR2 is YFSETQ. Trimming at V came to 2 bases and at J to 3 bases, leaving 6 bases not matched to a gene. The CDR3 has 15 amino acids. The CDR3 reads CASSLSAGGSYEQYF. The CDR3, as DNA: TGCGCCAGCAGCTTATCAGCGGGGGGCAGCTACGAGCAGTACTTC. Complete variable domain (other parts from reference TRBV5-1 and TRBJ2-7): KAGVTQTPRYLIKTRGQQVTLSCSPISGHRSVSWYQQTPGQGLQFLFEYFSETQRNKGNFPGRFSGRQFSNSRSEMNVSTLELGDSALYLCASSLSAGGSYEQYFGPGTRLTVT.

The chain carries TRBV18 and TRBJ2-1; D unresolved. V was cut by 2 bases and J by 6 bases, with 5 bases left in between. The V gene's germline CDR1 is KGHSH and CDR2 LQKENI. The CDR3 is made up of 12 amino acids. The CDR3 reads CASSPGLNEQFF. In DNA form, the CDR3 reads TGTGCCAGCTCACCAGGGCTCAATGAGCAGTTCTTC.

This clone was seen only a few times. V gene TRBV5-1 combines with J gene TRBJ2-1, with D perhaps matching TRBD1 (6 bases). V gave up 0 bases and J gave up 10 bases, with 14 bases separating them. The CDR3 extends over 14 amino acids. CDR1 and CDR2 (germline): SGHRS, YFSETQ. Written as DNA, the CDR3 is TGCGCCAGCAGCTTGGATGTCAGGGGAGACGAGCAGTTCTTC. It encodes CASSLDVRGDEQFF.

This chain connects TRBV7-9 to TRBJ2-3; 11 nucleotides agree with TRBD2. The length of the CDR3 is 17 residues. Trimming at V came to 1 base and at J to 2 bases, leaving 5 bases not matched to a gene. The germline CDR1 and CDR2 sequences are SEHNR and FQNEAQ (reference sequence). The CDR3 is CASSLVTSGSFTDTQYF. The DNA for the CDR3 is TGTGCCAGCAGCTTAGTCACTAGCGGGAGTTTCACAGATACGCAGTATTTT.

The V and J genes are TRBV29-1 and TRBJ2-1; TRBD1 might be the D (5 bases). Looked up from germline, CDR1 is SQVTM and CDR2 is ANQGSEA. The V end lost 8 bases, the J end lost 5 bases, and 10 bases lay between the germline ends. The CDR3 runs to 11 residues. CDR3 nucleotide sequence: TGCAGCCCTTGCAGGGACAATGAGCAGTTCTTC. Its translation: CSPCRDNEQFF.

The chain combines TRBV11-2 with TRBJ2-3; 9 positions match TRBD1. Per germline, CDR1 SGHAT and CDR2 FQNNGV. CDR3 length equals 16 residues. The junction had 6 bases not matched to a gene; V was cut back by 4 bases and J by 1 base. CDR3 sequence reads: CASSWYRDRGTDTQYF. The CDR3 coding sequence is TGTGCCAGCAGCTGGTATCGGGACAGGGGCACAGATACGCAGTATTTT. Together with reference TRBV11-2 and TRBJ2-3, the CDR3 gives the full variable domain: EAGVAQSPRYKIIEKRQSVAFWCNPISGHATLYWYQQILGQGPKLLIQFQNNGVVDDSQLPKDRFSAERLKGVDSTLKIQPAKLEDSAVYLCASSWYRDRGTDTQYFGPGTRLTVL.

The chain carries TRBV19 and TRBJ1-5; possible D gene TRBD1, 6 bases. This CDR3 is 14 amino acids long. Germline values: CDR1 LNHDA, CDR2 SQIVND (reference sequence). V was trimmed by 5 bases and J by 4 bases, leaving 12 bases between them. The CDR3 DNA reads as TGTGCCAGTAGTGGGACACCACAGAATCAGCCCCAGCATTTT. Residues: CASSGTPQNQPQHF.

This clone was recorded a few times. The chain employs TRBV4-1 and TRBJ2-7, with TRBD2 identical over 11 bases. CDR3 length: 16 amino acids. Per germline, CDR1 MGHRA and CDR2 YSYEKL. J was trimmed by 7 bases and V by 5 bases; bases with no gene match: 13. CDR3 nucleotide sequence: TGCGCCAGCAGCGCACACACTAGCGGGAGTTTCTTTGAGCAGTACTTC. It translates to CASSAHTSGSFFEQYF.

The V call is TRBV24-1, the J call TRBJ2-7; 9 nucleotides match TRBD2. V gave up 4 bases and J gave up 1 base; unmatched junction bases: 1. This CDR3 spans 14 amino acids. Germline V gene lookup returns CDR1 KGHDR and CDR2 SFDVKD. DNA for the CDR3: TGTGCCACCAGTGAGGCGGGAGGGTCCTACGAGCAGTACTTC. Translated: CATSEAGGSYEQYF.

This chain uses TRBV7-3 with TRBJ2-3, with 11 bases that match TRBD2. This CDR3 spans 15 amino acids. Germline CDR1 SGHTA, CDR2 FQGTGA. The junction had 0 bases not matched to a gene; V was cut back by 1 base and J by 3 bases. CDR3 amino acids: CASSLIAGGTDTQYF. The CDR3 nucleotides are TGTGCCAGCAGCTTAATAGCGGGAGGGACAGATACGCAGTATTTT.

This chain uses TRBV3-1 (or the pseudogene TRBV3-2) with TRBJ1-1; D gene unclear. The germline gives CDR1 LGHDT, CDR2 YNNKEL (reference sequence). CDR3 length equals 12 residues. V was trimmed by 3 bases and J by 6 bases, leaving 8 bases between them. The CDR3 loop reads CASSHGPSEAFF. CDR3 DNA sequence: TGTGCCAGCAGCCATGGCCCCTCTGAAGCTTTCTTT.

This chain uses TRBV20-1 with TRBJ1-6; D gene uncertain. The V end lost 3 bases, the J end lost 10 bases, and 16 bases lay between the germline ends. The CDR3 is made up of 14 amino acids. Germline loops: CDR1 DFQATT, CDR2 SNEGSKA (reference sequence). In nucleotides, the CDR3 is TGCAGTGCTAGTGGGGTCCAAAGCGGGTCACCCCTCCACTTT. Amino acids: CSASGVQSGSPLHF.

The chain carries TRBV2 and TRBJ2-7; the D gene is possibly TRBD1 (6 bases). The V end was cut by 7 bases, the J end by 2 bases, with 12 bases between. Germline-derived CDR1 and CDR2 are SNHLY and FYNNEI. The CDR3 has 13 amino acids. CDR3 nucleotide sequence: TGTGCCAGCAACCGGGACAAGACCTACGAGCAGTACTTC. This gives the protein CASNRDKTYEQYF.

The chain joins TRBV5-5 to TRBJ1-2; D perhaps matches TRBD1 (5 bases). The CDR3 consists of 15 residues. V was cut by 4 bases and J by 1 base, with 14 bases left in between. Germline loops: CDR1 SGHKS, CDR2 YYEKEE (reference sequence). CDR3 nucleotides: TGTGCCAGCAGCCCGAGGAGGGGCAGTAACTATGGCTACACCTTC. Translated: CASSPRRGSNYGYTF.

V is TRBV30 and J is TRBJ1-2; the D is unclear. The CDR3 length is 13 residues. Germline CDR1 GTSNPN, CDR2 SVGIG (reference sequence). V dropped 5 bases and J dropped 7 bases, with 17 bases sitting between them. CDR3 sequence reads: CAWADQPGFGYTF. The CDR3 nucleotides read TGTGCCTGGGCGGACCAACCGGGGTTTGGCTACACCTTC.

With respect to this clone: Other DNA sequences in the same sample also yield this CDR3. The chain carries TRBV30 and TRBJ2-7; D is uncertain. Between the trimmed V and J ends, which lost 3 bases and 4 bases, there was a span of 7 bases. CDR3 length: 11 amino acids. Germline V lookup: CDR1 GTSNPN, CDR2 SVGIG (reference sequence). CDR3 region: CAWSAQYEQYF. CDR3 DNA sequence: TGTGCCTGGAGCGCTCAGTACGAGCAGTACTTC.

V usage is TRBV11-2 and J usage is TRBJ2-1, with a possible D match to TRBD1 (5 bases). The V and J ends lost 1 base and 8 bases respectively, with 6 bases between them. Germline CDR1 SGHAT, CDR2 FQNNGV. There are 12 residues in the CDR3. CDR3 nucleotides: TGTGCCAGCAGCTTAGGACAGCATGAGCAGTTCTTC. Translated, it gives CASSLGQHEQFF. Based on the CDR3 plus reference TRBV11-2 and TRBJ2-1, the full variable domain is EAGVAQSPRYKIIEKRQSVAFWCNPISGHATLYWYQQILGQGPKLLIQFQNNGVVDDSQLPKDRFSAERLKGVDSTLKIQPAKLEDSAVYLCASSLGQHEQFFGPGTRLTVL.

The V gene is TRBV4-2, the J gene TRBJ1-1, with 10 bases fitting TRBD1. The trim removed 11 bases at V and 0 bases at J, leaving 15 bases unmatched. Germline values: CDR1 LGHNA, CDR2 YNFKEQ. CDR3 size: 17 residues. CDR3 DNA sequence: TGTGCCTCGTCGGCGGGACAGGGGACTAAAATGAACACTGAAGCTTTCTTT. Translating it yields CASSAGQGTKMNTEAFF.

V gene TRBV3-1 (or the pseudogene TRBV3-2) combines with J gene TRBJ1-5; 8 bases map to TRBD1. Germline values: CDR1 LGHDT, CDR2 YNNKEL (reference sequence). V shed 4 bases and J 2 bases; nucleotides not matched to a gene: 7. The CDR3 spans 16 residues. The CDR3 sequence is CASSPQGAGGNQPQHF. In DNA form, the CDR3 reads TGTGCCAGCAGCCCCCAGGGGGCTGGAGGCAATCAGCCCCAGCATTTT.

The chain combines TRBV19 with TRBJ2-7; 7 bases match TRBD1. In germline, CDR1 is LNHDA, CDR2 SQIVND (reference sequence). Losses at the gene ends were 8 bases for V and 6 bases for J; bases not matched to a gene: 16. The CDR3 runs 15 residues. The CDR3 region has the DNA TGTGCCAGTTCCCAGGGGAAGGGGGCTTCTGGCGAGCAGTACTTC. As protein: CASSQGKGASGEQYF.

The chain couples TRBV7-8 to TRBJ2-5; a possible D gene is TRBD2 (5 bases). Trimming took off 5 bases at V and 4 bases at J, with 11 bases between the two ends. The CDR3 has 13 amino acids. From germline, CDR1 is SGHVS and CDR2 FQNEAQ. The CDR3 DNA is TGTGCCAGCAGCCGAGGGAGATTAGAGACCCAGTACTTC. Its translation is CASSRGRLETQYF.

The genes are TRBV30 and TRBJ1-4, with D uncertain. V dropped 4 bases and J dropped 5 bases, with 8 bases sitting between them. From germline, CDR1 is GTSNPN and CDR2 SVGIG (reference sequence). The CDR3 spans 12 residues. The CDR3 region is CAWNRMNEKLFF. The CDR3, as DNA: TGTGCCTGGAATCGTATGAATGAAAAACTGTTTTTT.

The chain recombines TRBV11-2 with TRBJ2-7, with 8 bases identical to TRBD1. The length of the CDR3 is 14 residues. Germline V gives CDR1 SGHAT, CDR2 FQNNGV. Trimming removed 4 bases from V and 6 bases from J; junction bases left unmatched: 8. The CDR3 nucleotides are TGTGCCAGCAGCTCCACCTCAGGGGGCAGCGAGCAGTACTTC. It is translated as CASSSTSGGSEQYF.